This TCR beta chain was found in a study of cytomegalovirus exposure and HLA in healthy donors (dated by TCRdb to the late 2010s). With regard to the full study: In an earlier analysis of several hundred of the donors, 250 to 350 Gb of sequence data and approximately 100 million unique TCR beta sequences from about 179 million T cells were reported. An early release that covered 640 HLA-typed donors contained approximately 300 gigabases of sequencing data and some 87 million unique TCR sequences. Of the 300 to 400 genotyped donors, around 81% fell in the genetic ancestry cluster associated with self-reported Caucasian donors. The aim of the study was to test whether cataloging public T cell receptors could identify signatures of past pathogen exposure. Using immunosequencing, the study profiled T cell repertoires from roughly 650 subjects and related those repertoires to cytomegalovirus serostatus. Besides the first cohort of around 700 subjects, a separate validation cohort made up of over 95 different subjects was used. High-throughput TCR immunosequencing, statistical association of individual TCRs with disease status, and machine learning were combined to predict cytomegalovirus infection status. In a later analysis, previously published TCR beta repertoires from about 640 donors were re-analyzed and high-resolution HLA genotyping was added so that TCR occurrence patterns could be studied. Rather than drawing on any new phenotypic data, the later analysis identified candidate immune exposures from TCR beta sequences and the way those sequences occurred across donors. To decide whether each TCR beta V gene segment behaved as functional or pseudogenic, an earlier analysis of approximately 620 of the donors relied on high-throughput TCR beta sequencing. Donor age, sex, ethnicity and CMV serostatus were compiled alongside the repertoire data. Genome-wide SNP genotypes for about 65% of the 666 donors were used in a later genetic analysis, which treated that subset as a discovery cohort. Every discovery cohort repertoire had been produced on one sequencing platform. HLA typing covered class I and class II loci at four-digit resolution. Typing coverage varied by locus: about 620-640 donors for A, B, C, DRB1 and DQB1; roughly 500 for DQA1; more than 600 for DPA1; approximately 470 for DPB1. A handful of DR-DQ haplotypes were handled as single units for association and clustering because linkage in the cohort was strong. Across approximately 420 genotyped donors of the cohort, an average of roughly 200,000 unique TCR beta nucleotide sequences per donor were sequenced, and roughly a sixth of those sequences were non-productive. Results the study describes overall, beyond this receptor: In an earlier analysis of over 550 of the donors, most TCR beta V segments were observed in productive rearrangements about 87% or about 30% of the time, broadly matching IMGT annotations. In vitro tests confirmed that three of the cytomegalovirus-associated TCR beta chains recognize cytomegalovirus antigens. Assigning TCR associations to individual alleles was difficult when HLA alleles, especially DR and DQ, strongly co-occurred. Across donors, most TCR sequences were observed very rarely, whereas some public TCRs were present in many individuals. In a later analysis, TCR association rates were found to vary across HLA loci, with the most associated TCRs seen for DRB1 alleles and the fewest for HLA-C alleles. Roughly uniform sequencing depth across donors was assumed in presence/absence analyses, although this assumption may not hold. HLA typing was unavailable for some donors at each locus, so association tests used only the typed subset. Compared with equally common non-associated chains, HLA-associated TCR beta chains in a later analysis were more clonally expanded and had lower generation probabilities. A later analysis associated 16,951 TCR beta sequences with specific HLA alleles at a false discovery rate of 0.05. A group of highly shared sequence variants was considered likely to be a technical artifact of the sequencing pipeline. In the study, about 150 TCR beta chains were listed as associated with cytomegalovirus. An association between a missense DCLRE1C variant and V-gene and J-gene trimming of TCR beta chains was found in a later genetic analysis and replicated in an independent cohort. A further reported finding was that TCR beta sequences accurately predicted the HLA-A and HLA-B alleles for most subjects in the first cohort. According to a later analysis, parvovirus B19, influenza, CMV and Epstein-Barr virus appeared linked to several top co-occurrence clusters. According to the authors, the approach could potentially be generalized to other disease states and immunological phenotypes. Cytomegalovirus status was reported to be diagnosed by the classifier with high specificity and sensitivity in both the original and validation cohorts. CMV serostatus was the only immune exposure information available for the cohort. Linkage disequilibrium might explain the correlated functional status among segregating V segments, but an unknown experimental factor could not be ruled out. In a later analysis, most CMV-associated TCR beta chains were found to appear HLA-restricted, with HLA associations seemingly driven largely by CMV exposure. In this cohort, only TCR beta chains were sequenced, and detectable features were limited by the absence of alpha or paired-chain data. Because counts were too low, 15 to 20 rarely observed V segments, including chromosome 9 orphons, were excluded from the earlier analysis of several hundred of the donors. According to a later genetic analysis, donors in an Asian-associated ancestry cluster had fewer N-insertions in productive TCRs than the approximately 670-donor mean. Some IMGT-functional V segments, including TRBV6-2 and TRBV6-3, could not be distinguished by the 87-base-pair reads and were therefore excluded.

Concerning this clone: Its target antigen remains unknown. Qualities for individual bases were not recorded, and no much larger clone is one base off.

The receptor library was made with the immunoSEQ multiplex PCR assay. The multiplex PCR relied on a mix of 60 forward primers for TCR Vbeta segments and 13 reverse primers for TCR Jbeta segments. A multiplex PCR assay on genomic DNA amplified the CDR3 region of rearranged TCR beta genes. On the Illumina HiSeq System, the amplified TCR beta libraries were sequenced as 87-base-pair reads. Per the authors' processing: A later analysis tallied roughly 80 million unique TCR beta chains across the 610 or so repertoires, and around 10 million of those chains were shared by two or more donors. To remove PCR and sequencing errors, raw reads were error-corrected and collapsed into unique sequences using a nearest-neighbor algorithm that merged closely related sequences. V, D and J gene segments were assigned by aligning CDR3 sequences to IMGT reference sequences. Each retained sequence needed at least a six-nucleotide match to both a V gene segment and a J gene segment. A rearrangement counted as productive if the CDR3 had no stop codons and remained in frame with V and J, and every other rearrangement counted as non-productive. CDR3 was defined according to IMGT convention as the region running from the second conserved V-encoded cysteine to the conserved J-encoded phenylalanine. The earlier analysis of 587 of the donors excluded sequences that lacked an unambiguous match to a single V gene segment. An earlier analysis of fewer than 750 of the donors called V segments functional above 56.7% productive rearrangements and segregating when the between-donor standard deviation exceeded 5%. To diagnose cytomegalovirus status from the catalog of TCR beta chain sequences, a statistical classification framework was built. A later analysis assigned V and J genes by comparing TCR nucleotide sequences with IMGT/GENE-DB human TR gene sequences. Using the TCRdist pipeline, a later analysis assigned CDR3 sequences along with most-parsimonious VDJ recombination scenarios. In a later analysis, every TCR beta chain was defined by the combination of its CDR3 amino acid sequence and its V-gene family, and reads without a unique V-gene family were dropped. As a way to deal with suspected cross-contamination and a sequencing artifact, a later analysis dropped under 600 nucleotide sequences that were highly shared and had low generation probability. In a later analysis, a clonal expansion index was calculated for each public chain from normalized within-repertoire ranks of inferred template counts. Generation probabilities in a later analysis came from a VDJ recombination model fitted to out-of-frame rearrangements, and those results were checked against IGoR. In a later analysis, TCR-TCR, TCR-HLA and TCR-CMV co-occurrence was scored with hypergeometric tests, and a repertoire-size bias correction was applied to TCR pairs. In a later analysis, false discovery rates were estimated by permuting HLA or CMV assignments 20 times. In a later analysis, co-occurring TCRs were grouped using DBSCAN, with TCRdist sequence similarity added in when clustering inside HLA-allele-positive subsets. For co-occurrence clustering, repertoires with fewer than 30,000 or more than 120,000 public chains were excluded, along with about five repertoires with anomalous nucleotide sharing. TCRdb re-hosts the immuneACCESS table, in-frame sequences only. Its copies lack some clones; in the studies checked, an unresolved V gene accounts for under half of them, and the cause for the rest is not known. That table supplies the V and J calls and clone size; D and trimming were determined from the DNA. The sample table contains 170,000 or so clones; only one count was recorded for less than 85% of them. The top ten hold about 0.7% of the sample.

The cohort consisted of 600 to 750 healthy bone marrow donors. Cohort members were all nominally healthy when sampled, although unrecorded immune exposures were likely present. The donor tested CMV seronegative and was one of the 352 seronegative cohort members. Every donor gave a peripheral blood sample, and the peripheral blood mononuclear cells from that sample were used for TCR beta sequencing. The Qiagen DNeasy Blood Extraction Kit was used to extract genomic DNA from the blood cell samples. As encoded in the germline V gene (reference sequence), CDR1 is LNHNV while CDR2 is YYDKDF. V is shortened by 0 bases, J by 7 bases, and the region joining them spans 21 bases. The CDR3, cysteine through phenylalanine, is 17 amino acids long. The read is trimmed to its CDR3 DNA, 51 bases read in frame from base 1.

Material for sequencing was PBMCs. The chain is encoded by TRBV15 joined to TRBJ2-5; TRBD2 is possibly the D segment (6 matching bases). The receptor comes from a boy under 18 in good health and CMV-seronegative. The nucleotide sequence is given as TGTGCCACCAGCAGAGATAGTACCGGGAGAACGTTCGGGACCCAGTACTTC. The encoded protein is CATSRDSTGRTFGTQYF.